This entry describes one T cell receptor (beta chain). CDR1 and CDR2 from the germline V gene are MNHEY and SVGAGI. This CDR3 spans 11 amino acids. The ends were cut back, 2 bases at V and 12 bases at J, with 9 bases in the middle. This entry comes from a study of blood T cell repertoires in COVID-19. About the research overall: The United States, Italy and Spain were the sources of the acute and convalescent COVID-19 samples.

Per the study methods: Scientists estimated how many nucleated cells there were by amplifying reference gene primers. Generated by immunoSEQ multiplex PCR, the TCRdb table keeps only in-frame clones and is missing some. Clone size and V and J calls were adopted from that table, with D and trimming inferred from the DNA. This repertoire shows under 300,000 clones, roughly nine tenths found once; its top ten account for 6.2%. The sequence was collected from a man in his 60s with acute or convalescent COVID-19. The rearrangement joins TRBV6-5 to TRBJ2-3, with D perhaps TRBD1 (7 bases). The specimen sequenced was peripheral blood. The CDR3 DNA sequence: TGTGCCAGCAGTTACCAGGGGGGACAGTATTTT. Translation: CASSYQGGQYF.